Each of the 4 T cell receptor beta chains below was sequenced from the same sample in a study of shared clonotypes between healthy human individuals. Generated by immunoSEQ multiplex PCR, the TCRdb table keeps only in-frame clones and is missing some. This sample has about 1 million clones, with approximately 68% found just once. Sequences were obtained from memory CD4+ T cells sorted from blood. Subset denoted: CD45RA-negative fraction. The receptors were sampled from a young man in good health.

In its sample, this clone was seen a few times. The chain has TRBV25-1 and TRBJ1-6; D perhaps matches TRBD1 (5 bases). The CDR3 is 17 amino acids. CDR1 is MGHDK, CDR2 SYGVNS, per germline. V lost 1 base and J lost 6, with 16 bases in between. The CDR3 reads CASSESATGLSNSPLHF. DNA of the CDR3: TGTGCCAGCAGTGAATCAGCAACAGGCCTAAGTAATTCACCCCTCCACTTT.

V gene TRBV27 combines with J gene TRBJ2-7; TRBD1 agrees at 8 bases. CDR1 and CDR2 from the germline V gene are MNHEY and SMNVEV (reference sequence). The CDR3 covers 15 residues. J gave up 4 bases and V 5 bases, and 10 bases lay outside the gene matches. CDR3 amino acids: CASSPGTGPPYEQYF. CDR3 coding DNA: TGTGCCAGCAGTCCCGGGACAGGCCCTCCTTACGAGCAGTACTTC.

V usage is TRBV10-1 and J usage is TRBJ2-2; D is perhaps TRBD1 (5 bases). Per germline, CDR1 WNHNN and CDR2 SYGVQD (reference sequence). CDR3 size: 11 residues. Trimming cost V 3 bases and J 12 bases, with 8 bases left between them. Written as DNA, the CDR3 is TGCGCCAGCAGTGAAAGGGGAAAGCTGTTTTTT. This encodes CASSERGKLFF.

This clone was counted at least ten times. The rearrangement links TRBV30 to TRBJ2-5; 9 bases line up with TRBD2. Unmatched junction bases numbered 5, after V lost 3 bases and J lost 3 bases. Germline-derived CDR1 and CDR2 are GTSNPN and SVGIG (reference sequence). There are 14 residues in the CDR3. The CDR3 DNA follows: TGTGCCTGGAGCCCTAGCGGGGCAGAAGAGACCCAGTACTTC. Translating it yields CAWSPSGAEETQYF.